This T cell receptor (beta chain) was identified during a study of cytomegalovirus exposure and HLA in healthy donors (dated 2017 in TCRdb). Study-wide context: An earlier analysis of roughly 500 of the donors reported 250 to 350 Gb of sequence data and around 120 million unique TCR beta sequences from approximately 180 million T cells. Donor age, sex, ethnicity and CMV serostatus were collected together with the repertoire data. Among 398 genotyped donors of the cohort, an average of roughly 240,000 unique TCR beta nucleotide sequences were sequenced per donor, around 20% of them non-productive. In a later analysis, previously published TCR beta repertoires from 550 to 750 donors were re-analyzed and high-resolution HLA genotyping was added so that TCR occurrence patterns could be studied. The genetic ancestry cluster associated with self-reported Caucasian donors included about four fifths of the 350 to 500 genotyped donors. In the later analysis, no new phenotypic data were used to find candidate immune exposures; instead, reliance was placed on TCR beta sequences and their occurrence across donors. Typing coverage varied by locus: roughly 629-640 donors for A, B, C, DRB1 and DQB1; about 520 for DQA1; around 570 for DPA1; fewer than 480 for DPB1. Using immunosequencing, the study profiled T cell repertoires from about 650 subjects and related those repertoires to cytomegalovirus serostatus. Class I and class II HLA loci were covered by the typing at four-digit resolution. Every repertoire in the discovery cohort had been generated on one and the same sequencing platform. The study combined high-throughput TCR immunosequencing, statistical association of individual TCRs with disease status, and machine learning to predict cytomegalovirus infection status. Genome-wide SNP genotypes for about 65% of the 666 donors were used in a later genetic analysis, which treated that subset as a discovery cohort. Approximately 300 gigabases of sequencing data and 91 million or so unique TCR sequences made up an early release that covered 500 to 650 HLA-typed donors. An earlier analysis of 450 to 750 of the donors used high-throughput TCR beta sequencing to judge whether each TCR beta V gene segment behaved as functional or pseudogenic. The aim of the study was to test whether cataloging public T cell receptors could identify signatures of past pathogen exposure. Roughly 5 DR-DQ haplotypes were treated as single units for association and clustering because of strong linkage in the cohort. A separate validation cohort of approximately 120 different subjects was used in addition to the roughly 670-subject first cohort.

The cohort was made up of 500 to 800 healthy bone marrow donors. All cohort members were sampled while nominally healthy, although unrecorded immune exposures were likely present. The donor tested CMV seronegative and was one of the 352 seronegative cohort members. A peripheral blood sample was collected from each donor, and TCR beta sequencing was performed on peripheral blood mononuclear cells. Genomic DNA was extracted from the blood cell samples with the Qiagen DNeasy Blood Extraction Kit. Trimming at the junction amounts to 7 bases on V and 3 bases on J, and the germline ends lie 13 bases apart. Sequences MNHEY (CDR1) and SVGAGI (CDR2) are obtained from the germline V gene. Including the terminal cysteine and phenylalanine, the CDR3 comprises 13 residues. Just the 39-base CDR3 DNA is kept, in frame starting at base 1. The method was the immunoSEQ multiplex PCR assay. A mixture of 60 forward primers for TCR Vbeta segments and 13 reverse primers for TCR Jbeta segments was used in the multiplex PCR. The CDR3 region of rearranged TCR beta genes was amplified from genomic DNA with a multiplex PCR assay. On the Illumina HiSeq System, the amplified TCR beta libraries were sequenced as 87-base-pair reads. The authors' analysis ran thus. A later analysis tallied tens of millions of unique TCR beta chains across the 700 or so repertoires, and around 9.9 million of those chains were shared by two or more donors. Raw reads were error-corrected and collapsed into unique sequences by a nearest-neighbor algorithm in which closely related sequences were merged to remove PCR and sequencing errors. V, D and J gene segments were assigned by aligning CDR3 sequences to IMGT reference sequences. For a sequence to be retained, a match of at least six nucleotides was required to both a V gene segment and a J gene segment. Rearrangements were called productive when the CDR3 lacked stop codons and stayed in frame with V and J; all others were non-productive. Following IMGT convention, CDR3 was defined as the stretch from the second conserved V-encoded cysteine up to the conserved J-encoded phenylalanine. The earlier analysis of roughly 590 of the donors excluded sequences that lacked an unambiguous match to a single V gene segment. In an earlier analysis of several hundred of the donors, V segments were called functional above 56.7% productive rearrangements and were called segregating when the between-donor standard deviation exceeded 5%. A statistical classification framework was developed to diagnose cytomegalovirus status using the catalog of TCR beta chain sequences. A later analysis assigned V and J genes by comparing TCR nucleotide sequences with IMGT/GENE-DB human TR gene sequences. The TCRdist pipeline was used in a later analysis to assign CDR3 sequences and most-parsimonious VDJ recombination scenarios. In a later analysis, each TCR beta chain was defined by its CDR3 amino acid sequence together with its V-gene family, and reads without a unique V-gene family were excluded. A later analysis removed 500 to 650 highly shared, low-generation-probability nucleotide sequences to deal with suspected cross-contamination and a sequencing artifact. In a later analysis, a clonal expansion index for each public chain was calculated from normalized within-repertoire ranks of inferred template counts. In a later analysis, generation probabilities were computed using a VDJ recombination model fitted to out-of-frame rearrangements, and the results were checked against IGoR. In a later analysis, TCR-TCR, TCR-HLA and TCR-CMV co-occurrence was scored with hypergeometric tests, and a repertoire-size bias correction was applied to TCR pairs. To estimate false discovery rates, a later analysis permuted the HLA or CMV assignments 20 times. In a later analysis, co-occurring TCRs were grouped using DBSCAN, and TCRdist sequence similarity was added for clustering within HLA-allele-positive subsets. Repertoires with fewer than 30,000 or more than 120,000 public chains, plus five repertoires with anomalous nucleotide sharing, were excluded from co-occurrence clustering. TCRdb mirrors the immuneACCESS table, restricted to in-frame sequences. Some clones are absent from its copies; in checked studies, under half trace to an unresolved V gene, and the reason for the others is unknown. The V and J calls and clone size come from that table; D and trimming were worked out from the DNA. This sample has 120,000 or so clones in its table, and 81% of those were observed once. The ten largest account for about 2.4% of the sample.

A note on this clone: It lacks a known antigen. Base qualities are missing; no much larger clone stands one base away.

Summary of the overall study and its limitations: Across donors, most TCR sequences were observed very rarely, whereas some public TCRs were present in many individuals. A few of the identified cytomegalovirus-associated TCR beta chains were confirmed in vitro to be specific for cytomegalovirus antigens. The sequencing pipeline was judged likely to have produced a cluster of highly shared sequence variants as a technical artifact. For the cohort, immune exposure information was limited to CMV serostatus. A later analysis found that HLA-associated TCR beta chains were more clonally expanded and had lower generation probabilities than equally common non-associated chains. A later analysis reported that several top co-occurrence clusters appeared linked to parvovirus B19, influenza, CMV and Epstein-Barr virus. Specific HLA alleles were associated with some 15,000 TCR beta sequences at a false discovery rate of 0.05 in a later analysis. The earlier analysis of fewer than 750 of the donors excluded some 15 rarely observed V segments, including chromosome 9 orphons, because counts were too low. When HLA alleles, especially DR and DQ, strongly co-occurred, TCR associations were difficult to assign to individual alleles. The authors suggested that the approach could potentially be generalized to other disease states and immunological phenotypes. In a later genetic analysis, a missense DCLRE1C variant was associated with V-gene and J-gene trimming of TCR beta chains, and the association was replicated in an independent cohort. Roughly uniform sequencing depth across donors was assumed in presence/absence analyses, although this assumption may not hold. A total of fewer than 200 TCR beta chains were listed by the study as associated with cytomegalovirus. A further reported finding was that TCR beta sequences accurately predicted the HLA-A and HLA-B alleles for most subjects in the first cohort. According to a later analysis, TCR association rates differed among HLA loci, with DRB1 alleles showing the most associated TCRs and HLA-C alleles showing the fewest. The classifier was reported to diagnose cytomegalovirus status with high specificity and sensitivity in both the original and validation cohorts. The cohort was sequenced for TCR beta chains only, and without alpha or paired-chain data the features that could be detected were limited. Correlated functional status among segregating V segments might reflect linkage disequilibrium, but an unknown experimental factor could not be ruled out. The 87-base-pair reads could not distinguish some IMGT-functional V segments, including TRBV6-2 and TRBV6-3, so those segments were excluded. In an earlier analysis of around 600 of the donors, most TCR beta V segments were observed in productive rearrangements about 87% or about 30% of the time, broadly matching IMGT annotations. Because HLA typing was unavailable for some donors at each locus, only the typed subset was used in association tests. In a later genetic analysis, fewer N-insertions in productive TCRs were reported among donors in an Asian-associated ancestry cluster than the 666-donor mean. According to a later analysis, most CMV-associated TCR beta chains appeared to be HLA-restricted, and the HLA associations seemed to be driven largely by CMV exposure.

The chain is assembled from TRBV6-5 and TRBJ2-7; no D segment can be confidently identified. The specimen was PBMCs. This TCR was recovered from a woman in her thirties or forties in good health and CMV-seronegative. The DNA sequence is TGTGCCAGCAAATCTTCAAACTTCTACGAGCAGTACTTC. This gives the protein CASKSSNFYEQYF.